The entry below describes one T cell receptor (beta chain). Its antigen is unidentified. Sequencing used immunoSEQ multiplex PCR; TCRdb keeps in-frame clones, though not all of them. The table has around 300,000 clones, roughly 90% seen once; the top ten hold around 4.5%. The data are from a study of Ad26.COV2.S vaccination and SARS-CoV-2 variants. Across the whole study: Donor participated within the Ad26.COV2.S arm of the COV1001 trial. Ad26.COV2.S, an intramuscular injection, was given once or twice 56 days apart. The study, taken as a whole, reports: Spike-specific responses of CD8+ and CD4+ T cells were reported to display substantial breadth after vaccination.

Sample treatment: 19 received Ad26.COV2.S at low or high dose, single or two shots; 5 received placebo; per-sample allocation not given. Each sample was drawn 63 days after the first injection (of vaccine or placebo). The vaccine antigen was prefusion-stabilized Wuhan SARS-CoV-2 spike. CDR1 and CDR2 (germline): SEHNR, FQNEAQ (reference sequence). Trimming removed 5 bases at V and 10 bases at J, with 9 bases between. This CDR3 is 11 amino acids long. This sequence joins TRBV7-9 and TRBJ2-1; no clear D. The receptor was isolated from a person between 18 and 65 years old who received the Ad26.COV2.S COVID-19 vaccine or a placebo. The sample consisted of peripheral blood, taken in a trial of Ad26.COV2.S vaccine versus placebo. The CDR3 loop is CASSRSTEQFF. Here the CDR3 DNA reads TGTGCCAGCAGCCGTTCGACAGAGCAGTTCTTC.